This T cell receptor (beta chain) was sequenced for a study of cytomegalovirus exposure and HLA in healthy donors. Looking at the study overall: Among the 370 or so donors who were genotyped, about 80% fell in the genetic ancestry cluster that is associated with self-reported Caucasian donors. Study conclusions and caveats: Researchers counted some 150 TCR beta chains as cytomegalovirus-associated.

About this clone itself: Its antigen is not known. A junction boundary mismatches the germline segment, possibly from a read error. Distinct nucleotide sequences in the sample also encode this CDR3.

PCR used 60 Vbeta primers and 13 Jbeta primers. Produced via immunoSEQ multiplex PCR; TCRdb's table is partial and in-frame only. In the table there are roughly 110,000 clones, 81% of which are singletons. Per the germline V gene, CDR1 is WSHSY and CDR2 is SAAADI. CDR3 size: 13 residues. The gene calls are TRBV10-2 and TRBJ1-1; TRBD1 aligns across 7 bases. The sequence was obtained from a man aged 30 to 39 in good health and CMV-seronegative. The sample taken for sequencing was PBMCs. The CDR3 DNA reads TGCGCCAGCAGTGACCCGGGACAGAATGAAGCCTTCTTT. As protein: CASSDPGQNEAFF.